In this sample, the clone carrying this T cell receptor (beta chain) turned up many times. Its antigen remains unidentified. These data originate in a study of blood T cells in healthy people across ages. Germline assignment: CDR1 DFQATT and CDR2 SNEGSKA (reference sequence). CDR3 length: 16 amino acids. The V gene end was trimmed by 0 bases and the J gene end by 6 bases; junction bases not matched to a gene: 6. Each donor had approximately 10 milliliters of peripheral blood drawn. Per sample, a minimum of 6 million PBMCs were isolated. Next came a second PCR, run for roughly 7 to 12 cycles, which used a sample-barcoded 5' primer along with a J-beta primer mix. TCRdb processed the 5' RACE reads anew with MiXCR; each CDR3 protein has one entry. Here the sample spans about 1.7 million distinct CDR3 sequences, about 28% being singletons. Study results and caveats: Higher naive T cell percentage went strongly together with higher TCR beta diversity. The study found more naive CD4+ cells and higher diversity in long-lived than aged donors.

The chain combines TRBV20-1 with TRBJ2-1, with 12 bases matching TRBD2. Input material: blood. This TCR came from a woman in her 30s in good health. CDR3: CSARDTSGRLSNEQFF. In nucleotides, the CDR3 is TGCAGTGCTAGAGATACTAGCGGGAGGTTAAGCAATGAGCAGTTCTTC.